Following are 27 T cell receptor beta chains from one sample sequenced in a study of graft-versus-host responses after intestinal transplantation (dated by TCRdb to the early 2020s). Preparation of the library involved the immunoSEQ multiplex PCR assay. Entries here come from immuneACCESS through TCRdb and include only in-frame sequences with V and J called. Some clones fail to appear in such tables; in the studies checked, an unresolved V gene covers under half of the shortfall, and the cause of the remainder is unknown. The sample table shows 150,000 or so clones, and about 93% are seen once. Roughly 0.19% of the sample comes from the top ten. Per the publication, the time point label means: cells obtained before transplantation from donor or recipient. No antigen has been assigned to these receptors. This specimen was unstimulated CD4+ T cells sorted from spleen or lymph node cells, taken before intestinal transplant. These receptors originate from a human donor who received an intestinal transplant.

The CDR3 protein is CASSERGNLYEQYF. DNA of the CDR3: TGCGCCAGCAGTGAAAGAGGGAATCTCTACGAGCAGTACTTC. The gene calls are TRBV10-1 and TRBJ2-7; D is perhaps TRBD2 (5 bases). With 3 bases removed from V and 3 bases from J, the gap between germline ends came to 12 bases. Germline V gene sequence: CDR1 WNHNN, CDR2 SYGVQD (reference sequence). The CDR3 consists of 14 residues.

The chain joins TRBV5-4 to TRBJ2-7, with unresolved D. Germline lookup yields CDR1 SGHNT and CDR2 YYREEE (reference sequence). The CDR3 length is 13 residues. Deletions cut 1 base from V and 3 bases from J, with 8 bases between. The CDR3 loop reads CASSLSLSYEQYF. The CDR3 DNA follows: TGTGCCAGCAGCTTGAGCCTGAGCTACGAGCAGTACTTC.

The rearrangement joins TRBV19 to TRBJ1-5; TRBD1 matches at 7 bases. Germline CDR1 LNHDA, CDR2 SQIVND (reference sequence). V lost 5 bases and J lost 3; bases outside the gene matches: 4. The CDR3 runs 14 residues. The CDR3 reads CASSPGQINQPQHF. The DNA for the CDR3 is TGTGCCAGTAGTCCGGGACAGATCAATCAGCCCCAGCATTTT.

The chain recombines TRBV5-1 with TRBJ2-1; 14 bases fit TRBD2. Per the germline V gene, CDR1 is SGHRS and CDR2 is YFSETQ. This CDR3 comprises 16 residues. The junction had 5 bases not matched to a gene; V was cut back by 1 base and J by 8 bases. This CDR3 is CASSLYGTSGSDEQFF. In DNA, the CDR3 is TGCGCCAGCAGCTTGTATGGGACTAGCGGGAGTGATGAGCAGTTCTTC.

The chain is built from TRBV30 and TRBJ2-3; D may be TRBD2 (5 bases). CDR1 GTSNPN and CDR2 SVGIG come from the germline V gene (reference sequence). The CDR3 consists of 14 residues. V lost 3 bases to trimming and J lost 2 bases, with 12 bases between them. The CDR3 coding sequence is TGTGCCTGGAGAACGGGATTATCCACAGATACGCAGTATTTT. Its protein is CAWRTGLSTDTQYF.

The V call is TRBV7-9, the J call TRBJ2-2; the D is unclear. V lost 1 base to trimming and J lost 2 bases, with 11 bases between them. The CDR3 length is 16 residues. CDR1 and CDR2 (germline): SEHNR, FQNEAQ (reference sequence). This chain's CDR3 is CASSLVSGKNTGELFF. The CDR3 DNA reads TGTGCCAGCAGCTTAGTGTCTGGTAAAAACACCGGGGAGCTGTTTTTT.

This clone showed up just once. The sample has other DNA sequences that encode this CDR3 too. As DNA, the CDR3 is TGCGCCAGCAGTATTTCGGGGGAGCCAACAGATACGCAGTATTTT. Protein: CASSISGEPTDTQYF. The genes are TRBV5-1 and TRBJ2-3, with D possibly TRBD2 on 6 matching bases. Germline CDR1 SGHRS, CDR2 YFSETQ. Trimming took off 5 bases at V and 3 bases at J, with 16 bases between the two ends. CDR3 length equals 15 residues.

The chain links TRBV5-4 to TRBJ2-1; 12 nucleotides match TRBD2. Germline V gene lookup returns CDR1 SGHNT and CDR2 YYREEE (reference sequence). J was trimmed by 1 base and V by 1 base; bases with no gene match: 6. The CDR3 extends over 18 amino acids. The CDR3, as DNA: TGTGCCAGCAGCTTGCTAGCGGGAGGGCCGTCATCCTACAATGAGCAGTTCTTC. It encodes CASSLLAGGPSSYNEQFF.

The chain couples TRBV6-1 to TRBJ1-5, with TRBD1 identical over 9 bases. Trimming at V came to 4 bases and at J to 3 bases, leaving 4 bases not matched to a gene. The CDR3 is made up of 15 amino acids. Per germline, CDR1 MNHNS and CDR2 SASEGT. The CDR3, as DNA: TGTGCCAGCAGTGGGGGACAGGGTAACAATCAGCCCCAGCATTTT. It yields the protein CASSGGQGNNQPQHF.

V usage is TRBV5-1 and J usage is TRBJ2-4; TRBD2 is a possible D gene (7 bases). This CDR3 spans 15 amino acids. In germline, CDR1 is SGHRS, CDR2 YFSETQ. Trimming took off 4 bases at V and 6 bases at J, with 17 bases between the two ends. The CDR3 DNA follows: TGCGCCAGCAGCCGAGTGGCGGGGGCGGGAAACATTCAGTACTTC. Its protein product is CASSRVAGAGNIQYF.

This chain's CDR3 is CASRITGGIPEGHGQYF. CDR3 sequence (DNA): TGTGCCAGCAGGATCACTGGCGGGATACCCGAGGGGCACGGGCAGTACTTC. The chain joins TRBV28 to TRBJ2-7; D possibly corresponds to TRBD2 (6 bases). Germline V gene sequence: CDR1 MDHEN, CDR2 SYDVKM. The V and J ends lost 6 bases and 9 bases respectively, with 30 bases between them. The length of the CDR3 is 17 residues.

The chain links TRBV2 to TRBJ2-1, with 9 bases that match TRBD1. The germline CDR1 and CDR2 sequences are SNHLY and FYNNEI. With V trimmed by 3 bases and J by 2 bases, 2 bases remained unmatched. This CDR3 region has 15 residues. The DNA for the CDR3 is TGTGCCAGCAGTGAGAGGACAGGGGCCTACAATGAGCAGTTCTTC. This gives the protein CASSERTGAYNEQFF.

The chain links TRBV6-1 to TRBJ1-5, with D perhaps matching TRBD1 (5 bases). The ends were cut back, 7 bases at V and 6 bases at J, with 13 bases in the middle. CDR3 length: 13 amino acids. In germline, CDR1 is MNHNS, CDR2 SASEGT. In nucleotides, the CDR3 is TGTGCCAGCACTGGGGAGAGGGGTCAGCCCCAGCATTTT. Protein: CASTGERGQPQHF.

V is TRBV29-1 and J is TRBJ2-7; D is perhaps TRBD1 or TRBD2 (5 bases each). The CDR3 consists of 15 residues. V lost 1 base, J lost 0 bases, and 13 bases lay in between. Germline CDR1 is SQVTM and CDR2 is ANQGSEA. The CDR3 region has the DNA TGCAGCGTTGAAGGGGGGAGAAGGGGCTCCTACGAGCAGTACTTC. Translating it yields CSVEGGRRGSYEQYF.

The chain's CDR3 is CASSKEGRGGRYYNEQFF. CDR3 nucleotide sequence: TGTGCCAGTTCGAAAGAGGGACGAGGCGGGAGATACTACAATGAGCAGTTCTTC. This chain joins TRBV19 and TRBJ2-1; 7 bases align to TRBD2. Unmatched junction bases numbered 19, after V lost 8 bases and J lost 3 bases. The CDR3 sequence is 18 residues long. Germline CDR1 is LNHDA and CDR2 is SQIVND (reference sequence).

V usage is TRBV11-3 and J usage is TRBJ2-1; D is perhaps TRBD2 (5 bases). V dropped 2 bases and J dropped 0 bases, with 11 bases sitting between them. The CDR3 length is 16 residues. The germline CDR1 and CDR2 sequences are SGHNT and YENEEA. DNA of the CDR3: TGTGCCAGCAGCTTATTCGGGGAGAGCTCCTACAATGAGCAGTTCTTC. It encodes CASSLFGESSYNEQFF.

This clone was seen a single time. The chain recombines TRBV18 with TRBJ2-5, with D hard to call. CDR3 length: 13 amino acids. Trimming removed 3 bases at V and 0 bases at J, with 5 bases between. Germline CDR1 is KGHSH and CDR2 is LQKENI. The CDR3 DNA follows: TGTGCCAGCTCACCCCAGGACCAAGAGACCCAGTACTTC. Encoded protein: CASSPQDQETQYF.

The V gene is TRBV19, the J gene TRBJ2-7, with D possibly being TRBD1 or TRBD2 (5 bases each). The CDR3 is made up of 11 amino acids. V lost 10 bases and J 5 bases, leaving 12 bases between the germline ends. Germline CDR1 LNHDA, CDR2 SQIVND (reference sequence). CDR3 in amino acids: CATGRSHEQYF. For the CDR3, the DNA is TGTGCCACGGGACGTAGCCACGAGCAGTACTTC.

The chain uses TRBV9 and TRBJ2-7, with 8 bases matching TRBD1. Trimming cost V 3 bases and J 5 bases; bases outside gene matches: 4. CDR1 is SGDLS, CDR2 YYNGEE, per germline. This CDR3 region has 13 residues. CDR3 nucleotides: TGTGCCAGCAGCGAACAGGGGGGCGACGAGCAGTACTTC. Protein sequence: CASSEQGGDEQYF.

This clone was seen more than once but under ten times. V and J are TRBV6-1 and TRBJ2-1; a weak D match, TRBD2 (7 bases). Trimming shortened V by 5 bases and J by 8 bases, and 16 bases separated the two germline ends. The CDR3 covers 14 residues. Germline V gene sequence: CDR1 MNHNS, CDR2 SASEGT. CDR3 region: CASSPRGGIYEQFF. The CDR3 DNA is TGTGCCAGCAGTCCAAGGGGGGGGATCTATGAGCAGTTCTTC.

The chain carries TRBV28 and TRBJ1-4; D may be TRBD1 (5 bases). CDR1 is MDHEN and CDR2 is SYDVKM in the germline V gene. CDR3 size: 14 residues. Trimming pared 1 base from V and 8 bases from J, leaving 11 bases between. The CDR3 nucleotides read TGTGCCAGCAGTTTATCGGGACGGACGGAAAAACTGTTTTTT. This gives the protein CASSLSGRTEKLFF.

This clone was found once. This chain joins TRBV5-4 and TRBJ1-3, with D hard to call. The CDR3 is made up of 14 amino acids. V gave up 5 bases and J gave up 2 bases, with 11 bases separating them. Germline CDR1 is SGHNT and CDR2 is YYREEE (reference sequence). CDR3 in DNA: TGTGCCAGCAGGCTGGATGTAACTGGAAACACCATATATTTT. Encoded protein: CASRLDVTGNTIYF.

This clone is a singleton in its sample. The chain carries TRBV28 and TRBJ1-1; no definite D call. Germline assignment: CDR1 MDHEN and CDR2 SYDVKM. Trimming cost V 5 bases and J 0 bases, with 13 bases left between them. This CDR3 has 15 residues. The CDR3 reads CASSPHEGMNTEAFF. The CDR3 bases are TGTGCCAGCAGTCCTCACGAGGGAATGAACACTGAAGCTTTCTTT. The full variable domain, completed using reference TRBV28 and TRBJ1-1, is DVKVTQSSRYLVKRTGEKVFLECVQDMDHENMFWYRQDPGLGLRLIYFSYDVKMKEKGDIPEGYSVSREKKERFSLILESASTNQTSMYLCASSPHEGMNTEAFFGQGTRLTVV.

The CDR3 protein is CASRQGQGAPNEQFF. DNA of the CDR3: TGTGCCAGCAGACAGGGACAGGGGGCCCCCAATGAGCAGTTCTTC. The chain combines TRBV5-4 with TRBJ2-1, with 12 bases identical to TRBD1. The length of the CDR3 is 15 residues. J gave up 6 bases and V 5 bases, and 6 bases lay outside the gene matches. Germline-derived CDR1 and CDR2 are SGHNT and YYREEE (reference sequence).

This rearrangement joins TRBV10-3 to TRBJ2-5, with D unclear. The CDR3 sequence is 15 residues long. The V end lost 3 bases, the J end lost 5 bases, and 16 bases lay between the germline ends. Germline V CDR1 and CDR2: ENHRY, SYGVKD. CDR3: CAISDEVGWSETQYF. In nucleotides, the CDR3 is TGTGCCATCAGTGATGAGGTGGGATGGTCGGAGACCCAGTACTTC.

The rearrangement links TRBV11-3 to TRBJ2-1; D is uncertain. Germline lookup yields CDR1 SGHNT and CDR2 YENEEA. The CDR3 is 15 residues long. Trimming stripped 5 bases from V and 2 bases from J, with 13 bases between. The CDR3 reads CASSPSTTPYNEQFF. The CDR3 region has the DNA TGTGCCAGCAGCCCCTCCACGACCCCCTACAATGAGCAGTTCTTC.

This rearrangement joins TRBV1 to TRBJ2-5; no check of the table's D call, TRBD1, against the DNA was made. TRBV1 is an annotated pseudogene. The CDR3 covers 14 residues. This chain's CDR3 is CTSSPPRGQETQYF. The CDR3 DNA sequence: TGCACCAGCAGCCCCCCCAGGGGGCAAGAGACCCAGTACTTC.